Listed here are 9 T cell receptor beta chains from one sample, sequenced in a study of tumor-infiltrating lymphocytes in localized non-small cell lung cancer (TCRdb year 2021). The library was built by means of the immunoSEQ multiplex PCR assay. TCRdb took this table from immuneACCESS and kept in-frame rearrangements with V and J called. Such tables lack part of the clones; where checked against another copy, unresolved V genes explain under half of the gap, and the rest is unexplained. The sample data list 11,000 to 15,000 clones, and about four fifths of these were observed just once. The ten largest clones represent less than 20% of the sample. The specimen sequenced was lung tumor tissue. Receptor source: a human donor with non-small cell lung cancer.

V and J are TRBV7-2 and TRBJ1-5; D unresolved. This CDR3 contains 15 residues. Germline V gene data show CDR1 as SGHTA and CDR2 as FQGNSA. V lost 0 bases and J 11 bases, leaving 17 bases between the germline ends. This CDR3 reads CASSLAETSPPAQHF. DNA for the CDR3: TGTGCCAGCAGCTTAGCGGAGACGTCGCCACCAGCCCAGCATTTT. Full variable domain (outside the CDR3, taken from reference TRBV7-2 and TRBJ1-5): GAGVSQSPSNKVTEKGKDVELRCDPISGHTALYWYRQSLGQGLEFLIYFQGNSAPDKSGLPSDRFSAERTGGSVSTLTIQRTQQEDSAVYLCASSLAETSPPAQHFGDGTRLSIL.

V is TRBV7-2 and J is TRBJ1-2; TRBD1 aligns across 7 bases. Germline loops: CDR1 SGHTA, CDR2 FQGNSA. Trimming took 1 base from V and 8 from J; bases not matched to a gene: 13. This CDR3 has 16 residues. CDR3 in amino acids: CASSLDARTGAGGYTF. The CDR3, as DNA: TGTGCCAGCAGCTTAGATGCCCGAACAGGGGCGGGGGGCTACACCTTC.

The rearrangement uses TRBV18 and TRBJ1-1, with D perhaps matching TRBD1 (5 bases). The CDR3 runs to 15 residues. Germline assignment: CDR1 KGHSH and CDR2 LQKENI. V was shortened by 3 bases and J by 4 bases, with 15 bases between the two germline ends. The CDR3 coding sequence is TGTGCCAGCTCACCGCGCGGGGGAATGAGCACTGAAGCTTTCTTT. As protein: CASSPRGGMSTEAFF.

This rearrangement joins TRBV5-4 to TRBJ1-3; 8 nucleotides match TRBD1. V gave up 5 bases and J gave up 8 bases; unmatched junction bases: 6. This CDR3 region has 13 residues. The V gene's germline CDR1 is SGHNT and CDR2 YYREEE (reference sequence). In DNA, the CDR3 is TGTGCCAGCAGGAGGACAGGGAAGGACACCATATATTTT. Amino acids: CASRRTGKDTIYF.

The CDR3 region is CASSLIGVEQYF. CDR3 coding DNA: TGCGCCAGCAGCTTAATCGGGGTTGAGCAGTACTTC. This chain uses TRBV5-1 with TRBJ2-7, with D possibly matching TRBD2 (5 bases). V lost 2 bases and J 7 bases, leaving 10 bases between the germline ends. CDR3 length: 12 amino acids. Germline CDR1 and CDR2: SGHRS and YFSETQ.

The J gene is TRBJ1-1, the V gene TRBV6-6; possible D gene TRBD1, 5 bases. This CDR3 spans 13 amino acids. Trimming took off 2 bases at V and 2 bases at J, with 6 bases between the two ends. Germline V gene sequence: CDR1 MNHNY, CDR2 SVGAGI (reference sequence). The CDR3 loop reads CASSYTGNTEAFF. For the CDR3, the DNA is TGTGCCAGCAGTTACACAGGTAACACTGAAGCTTTCTTT.

The V call is TRBV7-8, the J call TRBJ1-2, with TRBD1 identical over 7 bases. Unmatched junction bases numbered 7, after V lost 2 bases and J lost 4 bases. CDR1 and CDR2 from the germline V gene are SGHVS and FQNEAQ. The CDR3 sequence is 15 residues long. CDR3 DNA: TGTGCCAGCAGCTTAAGTGAGACAGGGTCCTATGGCTACACCTTC. It specifies CASSLSETGSYGYTF.

The chain joins TRBV28 to TRBJ1-2, with D tentatively TRBD1 (5 bases). The CDR3 length is 12 residues. The germline V gene has CDR1 MDHEN and CDR2 SYDVKM. V was clipped by 1 base and J by 5 bases, with 5 bases between them. CDR3 loop: CASSLSGYGYTF. The CDR3, as DNA: TGTGCCAGCAGTTTATCAGGGTATGGCTACACCTTC.

The chain has TRBV5-1 and TRBJ2-2; D may be TRBD1 or TRBD2 (5 bases each). The CDR3 sequence is 16 residues long. Per the germline V gene, CDR1 is SGHRS and CDR2 is YFSETQ. The V end lost 0 bases, the J end lost 4 bases, and 13 bases lay between the germline ends. CDR3 coding DNA: TGCGCCAGCAGCTTGGAAGGGGCGAGGGGCACCGGGGAGCTGTTTTTT. This codes for CASSLEGARGTGELFF.